Below, 19 T cell receptor beta chains from the same sample are listed, as sequenced in a study of T cell changes during pregnancy in multiple sclerosis. Profiled with immunoSEQ multiplex PCR; TCRdb holds only in-frame clones, not every one. The repertoire has 69,000 or so clones, around 92% of them found once; the top ten carry about 2.5%. Sequenced material: peripheral blood, taken before pregnancy. These receptor sequences come from a female donor with multiple sclerosis, enrolled in a pregnancy study.

The chain links TRBV14 to TRBJ2-3; D call uncertain. CDR1 and CDR2 (germline): SGHDN, FVKESK. The V end lost 2 bases, the J end lost 4 bases, and 7 bases lay between the germline ends. CDR3 size: 13 residues. CDR3 nucleotide sequence: TGTGCCAGCAGCCAATCCGAGTCAGATACGCAGTATTTT. Its protein product is CASSQSESDTQYF.

The sample holds a few counts of this clone. The V call is TRBV29-1, the J call TRBJ2-1, with D possibly matching TRBD1 (5 bases). The CDR3 contains 13 residues. V gave up 2 bases and J gave up 7 bases, with 12 bases separating them. Germline V CDR1 and CDR2: SQVTM, ANQGSEA. The CDR3 here is CSVEQGFGNEQFF. The CDR3 DNA is TGCAGCGTTGAACAGGGTTTCGGAAATGAGCAGTTCTTC.

The chain is built from TRBV7-2 and TRBJ2-5; 7 bases map to TRBD2. Germline loops: CDR1 SGHTA, CDR2 FQGNSA. V lost 5 bases to trimming and J lost 2 bases; unmatched junction nucleotides: 8. The CDR3 is 15 amino acids. The CDR3 is CASSLGGSGQETQYF. In nucleotides, the CDR3 is TGTGCCAGCAGCCTCGGGGGTAGCGGGCAAGAGACCCAGTACTTC. The whole variable domain, filled in from reference TRBV7-2 and TRBJ2-5, reads GAGVSQSPSNKVTEKGKDVELRCDPISGHTALYWYRQSLGQGLEFLIYFQGNSAPDKSGLPSDRFSAERTGGSVSTLTIQRTQQEDSAVYLCASSLGGSGQETQYFGPGTRLLVL.

The chain has TRBV27 and TRBJ1-2, with 7 nucleotides matching TRBD1. The CDR3 contains 15 residues. Germline loops: CDR1 MNHEY, CDR2 SMNVEV (reference sequence). V was clipped by 5 bases and J by 7 bases; unmatched bases: 13. CDR3 bases: TGTGCCAGCAGTCCGGGACAGTTGGTCTTCGGTGGCTACACCTTC. Translation gives CASSPGQLVFGGYTF.

CDR3 protein: CASHRQEGSTGELFF. The CDR3 DNA reads as TGTGCCAGCCACCGTCAGGAGGGTAGCACCGGGGAGCTGTTTTTT. V gene TRBV18 combines with J gene TRBJ2-2, with a possible D match to TRBD2 (6 bases). V shed 8 bases and J shed 4 bases, with 17 bases lying between them. CDR3 length equals 15 residues. Germline assignment: CDR1 KGHSH and CDR2 LQKENI. Full variable domain (outside the CDR3, taken from reference TRBV18 and TRBJ2-2): NAGVMQNPRHLVRRRGQEARLRCSPMKGHSHVYWYRQLPEEGLKFMVYLQKENIIDESGMPKERFSAEFPKEGPSILRIQQVVRGDSAAYFCASHRQEGSTGELFFGEGSRLTVL.

V gene TRBV5-4 combines with J gene TRBJ2-1; maybe TRBD1 (6 bases). Germline V gene lookup returns CDR1 SGHNT and CDR2 YYREEE (reference sequence). The CDR3 runs to 14 residues. Deletions cut 2 bases from V and 4 bases from J, with 10 bases between. The CDR3 DNA reads TGTGCCAGCAGCTTAAGGGGACAATACAATGAGCAGTTCTTC. This codes for CASSLRGQYNEQFF.

This rearrangement joins TRBV2 to TRBJ2-3; 7 nucleotides align to TRBD1. CDR1 is SNHLY, CDR2 FYNNEI, per germline. Trimming removed 7 bases from V and 0 bases from J; junction bases left unmatched: 4. This CDR3 region has 14 residues. The CDR3, as DNA: TGTGCCAGCAAGGACAGGCCCAGCACAGATACGCAGTATTTT. Protein sequence: CASKDRPSTDTQYF. Based on the CDR3 plus reference TRBV2 and TRBJ2-3, the full variable domain is EPEVTQTPSHQVTQMGQEVILRCVPISNHLYFYWYRQILGQKVEFLVSFYNNEISEKSEIFDDQFSVERPDGSNFTLKIRSTKLEDSAMYFCASKDRPSTDTQYFGPGTRLTVL.

The chain is built from TRBV30 and TRBJ1-1, with 9 bases that match TRBD1. The CDR3 contains 12 residues. The V gene end was trimmed by 5 bases and the J gene end by 3 bases; junction bases not matched to a gene: 1. The germline V gene encodes CDR1 GTSNPN and CDR2 SVGIG (reference sequence). The CDR3 here is CAWGDRDTEAFF. For the CDR3, the DNA is TGTGCCTGGGGGGACAGGGACACTGAAGCTTTCTTT.

The chain combines TRBV15 with TRBJ2-2, with D possibly TRBD1 on 6 matching bases. CDR1 LNHNV and CDR2 YYDKDF come from the germline V gene (reference sequence). Trimming removed 4 bases from V and 4 bases from J, with 10 bases in between. This CDR3 region has 14 residues. The CDR3 DNA follows: TGTGCCACCAGCAACAGGGATAGCACCGGGGAGCTGTTTTTT. This sequence encodes CATSNRDSTGELFF.

This sequence joins TRBV4-1 and TRBJ2-1; 13 bases align to TRBD2. The V segment lost 4 bases and the J segment 4 bases; nucleotides outside the gene matches: 1. The germline V gene has CDR1 MGHRA and CDR2 YSYEKL. The CDR3 length is 15 residues. CDR3 DNA sequence: TGCGCCAGCAGCCTACTAGCGGGAGGGTACAATGAGCAGTTCTTC. Translated: CASSLLAGGYNEQFF.

The genes are TRBV6-4 and TRBJ2-2; D gene uncertain. CDR1 and CDR2 (germline): MRHNA, SNTAGT. Trimming shortened V by 2 bases and J by 4 bases, and 2 bases separated the two germline ends. There are 12 residues in the CDR3. Written as DNA, the CDR3 is TGTGCCAGCAGTGACCTCACCGGGGAGCTGTTTTTT. Amino acid sequence: CASSDLTGELFF.

The V and J genes are TRBV6-1 and TRBJ1-4, with unresolved D. Germline V gives CDR1 MNHNS, CDR2 SASEGT. Trimming removed 5 bases at V and 0 bases at J, with 10 bases between. The CDR3 spans 15 residues. CDR3 residues: CASSRDGTTNEKLFF. As DNA, the CDR3 is TGTGCCAGCAGTCGCGACGGGACAACTAATGAAAAACTGTTTTTT.

This CDR3 is CSVGGNYEQYF. CDR3 nucleotides: TGCAGCGTTGGCGGGAACTACGAGCAGTACTTC. This chain joins TRBV29-1 and TRBJ2-7; tentatively, D is TRBD2 (6 bases). CDR1 is SQVTM, CDR2 ANQGSEA, per germline. CDR3 length equals 11 residues. Trimming stripped 4 bases from V and 3 bases from J, with 7 bases between.

The CDR3 sequence is CASSLKKTGFKAYEQYF. The CDR3 bases are TGTGCCAGCAGCTTAAAAAAAACAGGGTTTAAAGCCTACGAGCAGTACTTC. V usage is TRBV5-6 and J usage is TRBJ2-7; D might be TRBD1 (6 bases). The CDR3 spans 17 residues. V shed 2 bases and J shed 2 bases, with 20 bases lying between them. The germline V gene has CDR1 SGHDT and CDR2 YYEEEE. The variable domain in full, with the rest retrieved from reference TRBV5-6 and TRBJ2-7, is DAGVTQSPTHLIKTRGQQVTLRCSPKSGHDTVSWYQQALGQGPQFIFQYYEEEERQRGNFPDRFSGHQFPNYSSELNVNALLLGDSALYLCASSLKKTGFKAYEQYFGPGTRLTVT.

The rearrangement joins TRBV5-1 to TRBJ2-7; no firm D call. This CDR3 spans 12 amino acids. V lost 7 bases, J lost 0 bases, and 8 bases lay in between. Per the germline V gene, CDR1 is SGHRS and CDR2 is YFSETQ. The CDR3 loop is CASFESSYEQYF. For the CDR3, the DNA is TGCGCCAGCTTTGAGAGCTCCTACGAGCAGTACTTC.

This chain uses TRBV7-6 with TRBJ2-5, with 7 nucleotides matching TRBD2. The V gene end was trimmed by 1 base and the J gene end by 2 bases; junction bases not matched to a gene: 13. The CDR3 sequence is 18 residues long. CDR1 is SGHVS, CDR2 FNYEAQ, per germline. This chain's CDR3 is CASSLEELAGEPQETQYF. In DNA form, the CDR3 reads TGTGCCAGCAGCTTAGAGGAGCTTGCGGGAGAACCGCAAGAGACCCAGTACTTC.

The genes are TRBV28 and TRBJ2-7; D is unresolved. Germline CDR1 is MDHEN and CDR2 is SYDVKM. The CDR3 loop spans 17 amino acids. V was shortened by 4 bases and J by 0 bases, with 19 bases between the two germline ends. The CDR3 region is CASSSLYVIRNSYEQYF. The CDR3 nucleotides are TGTGCCAGCAGTTCCCTATACGTAATAAGAAACTCCTACGAGCAGTACTTC. Supplemented by reference TRBV28 and TRBJ2-7, the full variable domain reads DVKVTQSSRYLVKRTGEKVFLECVQDMDHENMFWYRQDPGLGLRLIYFSYDVKMKEKGDIPEGYSVSREKKERFSLILESASTNQTSMYLCASSSLYVIRNSYEQYFGPGTRLTVT.

The chain couples TRBV6-1 to TRBJ1-4; tentative D call: TRBD1 (5 bases). The V and J ends lost 3 bases and 4 bases respectively, with 12 bases between them. CDR3 length equals 15 residues. Per germline, CDR1 MNHNS and CDR2 SASEGT. CDR3 DNA: TGTGCCAGCAGTGATTATGGGGGGAGTAATGAAAAACTGTTTTTT. Its translation is CASSDYGGSNEKLFF.

This clone was counted between two and nine times. The rearrangement joins TRBV7-9 to TRBJ2-1; 11 positions match TRBD2. CDR1 and CDR2 (germline): SEHNR, FQNEAQ (reference sequence). This CDR3 has 16 residues. With V trimmed by 5 bases and J by 5 bases, 8 bases remained unmatched. CDR3 amino acids: CASSRRLAGNNNEQFF. The DNA for the CDR3 is TGTGCCAGCAGCCGTAGACTAGCGGGAAATAACAATGAGCAGTTCTTC.